This T cell receptor beta chain was documented in a study of blood T cell repertoires in COVID-19. Study context: T cells, B-cell-depleted T cells, or PBMCs supplied cDNA or gDNA.

Sequencing used immunoSEQ multiplex PCR; TCRdb keeps in-frame clones, though not all of them. The sample comprises 70,000 to 75,000 clones, roughly 80% of which are singletons, and roughly 1.9% rests with the top ten. Trimming took 4 bases from V and 10 from J; bases not matched to a gene: 5. CDR1 is SGHTA and CDR2 is FQGNSA in the germline V gene. This CDR3 has 13 residues. The chain combines TRBV7-2 with TRBJ2-1; 9 bases are shared with TRBD1. The sequence was obtained from a woman aged 60-70 years with acute or convalescent COVID-19. The sequencing input was peripheral blood. The CDR3 DNA reads TGTGCCAGCAGCTGGGGACAGGGATTAGAGCAGTTCTTC. This gives the protein CASSWGQGLEQFF.